These 22 T cell receptor beta chains were all obtained from the same sample, sequenced in a study of CD8 T cells in ankylosing spondylitis. TCRdb ran MiXCR on the 5' RACE reads and lists one entry per CDR3 protein. Of some 220,000 distinct CDR3 sequences detected, over 9.5% appear once; the ten largest clones hold 2.5% to 3%. Sequencing used blood, either unsorted or a sorted T cell fraction (not recorded which). Receptors originate from a male donor with ankylosing spondylitis or in good health (not recorded which).

This clonotype has a count of ten or more. The chain joins TRBV3-1 to TRBJ2-1; D may match TRBD1 or TRBD2 (6 bases each). Per germline, CDR1 LGHDT and CDR2 YNNKEL (reference sequence). Trimming left V 4 bases short and J 7 bases short, with 17 bases between. CDR3 length: 15 residues. The CDR3, as DNA: TGTGCCAGCAGCCGAATGGAGGGGGGTTGGAATGAGCAGTTCTTC. Its protein is CASSRMEGGWNEQFF.

This clonotype was observed a few times. V is TRBV12-3 or TRBV12-4 and J is TRBJ1-6; no reliable D call. Between the trimmed V and J ends, which lost 3 bases and 5 bases, there was a span of 11 bases. The CDR3 has 15 residues. The CDR3 DNA follows: TGTGCCAGCAGTTTTGGAGGGTCGAATAATTCACCCCTCCACTTT. Protein product: CASSFGGSNNSPLHF.

Ten or more counts support this clonotype. The genes are TRBV29-1 and TRBJ2-3; 11 nucleotides match TRBD2. CDR1 is SQVTM and CDR2 is ANQGSEA in the germline V gene. The CDR3 has 15 residues. V lost 6 bases to trimming and J lost 5 bases; unmatched junction nucleotides: 10. CDR3 nucleotides: TGCAGCGTCTCCTCCGGGACTAGCGGCGGAGATACGCAGTATTTT. It specifies CSVSSGTSGGDTQYF.

This clonotype was found many times. V usage is TRBV5-1 and J usage is TRBJ2-7, with 12 positions matching TRBD2. The V gene end was trimmed by 1 base and the J gene end by 7 bases; junction bases not matched to a gene: 0. The CDR3 runs 13 residues. CDR1 SGHRS and CDR2 YFSETQ come from the germline V gene. Here the CDR3 reads CASSLTSGREQYF. The CDR3 DNA sequence: TGCGCCAGCAGCTTGACTAGCGGGAGGGAGCAGTACTTC.

This clonotype showed up many times. This sequence joins TRBV29-1 and TRBJ2-4, with D possibly TRBD2 on 6 matching bases. This CDR3 has 12 amino acids. Between the trimmed V and J ends, which lost 6 bases and 5 bases, there was a span of 11 bases. Looked up from germline, CDR1 is SQVTM and CDR2 is ANQGSEA. CDR3 in amino acids: CSVLSGENIQYF. CDR3 sequence (DNA): TGCAGCGTCCTATCGGGGGAAAACATTCAGTACTTC. The full variable domain, its missing parts supplied by reference TRBV29-1 and TRBJ2-4, is SAVISQKPSRDICQRGTSLTIQCQVDSQVTMMFWYRQQPGQSLTLIATANQGSEATYESGFVIDKFPISRPNLTFSTLTVSNMSPEDSSIYLCSVLSGENIQYFGAGTRLSVL.

In the case of this clonotype: A single base separates this from a much larger clone, so it may be a read error. The chain couples TRBV5-6 to TRBJ2-2; perhaps TRBD1 as D (6 bases). Looked up from germline, CDR1 is SGHDT and CDR2 is YYEEEE. V lost 0 bases and J 1 base, leaving 13 bases between the germline ends. This CDR3 spans 17 amino acids. CDR3 amino acids: CASSLGPRQVNTGELFF. The CDR3 nucleotides are TGTGCCAGCAGCTTGGGCCCCAGACAGGTGAACACCGGGGAGCTGTTTTTT.

J is TRBJ2-2 and V is TRBV11-3; TRBD1 matches 7 bases. The CDR3 length is 16 residues. J was trimmed by 3 bases and V by 6 bases; bases with no gene match: 10. Germline assignment: CDR1 SGHNT and CDR2 YENEEA. CDR3 amino acids: CASSPGLTGDTGELFF. Written as DNA, the CDR3 is TGTGCCAGCAGTCCCGGTCTAACAGGGGACACCGGGGAGCTGTTTTTT.

V usage is TRBV29-1 and J usage is TRBJ2-1, with 8 bases aligning to TRBD1. V dropped 5 bases and J dropped 7; count of bases not matched to a gene: 4. CDR3 length: 12 residues. The V gene's germline CDR1 is SQVTM and CDR2 ANQGSEA. CDR3 loop: CSVSTGVNEQFF. The DNA for the CDR3 is TGCAGCGTTTCGACAGGGGTAAATGAGCAGTTCTTC.

This clonotype showed up many times. The chain recombines TRBV5-1 with TRBJ2-7; the match to TRBD2 covers 13 bases. This CDR3 is built from 16 residues. V was clipped by 4 bases and J by 6 bases; unmatched bases: 10. The V gene's germline CDR1 is SGHRS and CDR2 YFSETQ. The CDR3 DNA is TGCGCCAGCAGCCTTCGGACTAGCGGGAGCCGTAGCGAGCAGTACTTC. Translated: CASSLRTSGSRSEQYF.

The chain combines TRBV19 with TRBJ2-7; D gene ambiguous. CDR1 and CDR2 (germline): LNHDA, SQIVND (reference sequence). V lost 3 bases and J 4 bases, leaving 10 bases between the germline ends. The length of the CDR3 is 13 residues. This CDR3 is CASSISVTYEQYF. In DNA form, the CDR3 reads TGTGCCAGTAGTATCTCCGTAACGTACGAGCAGTACTTC.

This clonotype was observed at least ten times. The chain combines TRBV27 with TRBJ2-2; no definite D call. This CDR3 spans 16 amino acids. V was shortened by 5 bases and J by 1 base, with 14 bases between the two germline ends. CDR1 is MNHEY, CDR2 SMNVEV, per germline (reference sequence). In DNA, the CDR3 is TGTGCCAGCAGTCCCCGCATAAGGCAGAACACCGGGGAGCTGTTTTTT. This gives the protein CASSPRIRQNTGELFF.

Ten or more counts support this clonotype. CDR3 residues: CASSPRDNSGELFF. Written as DNA, the CDR3 is TGTGCCAGCAGCCCCCGGGACAACTCGGGGGAGCTGTTTTTT. The V gene is TRBV12-3 or TRBV12-4, the J gene TRBJ2-2; weak D call: TRBD1 (6 bases). This CDR3 is built from 14 residues. V lost 6 bases and J 8 bases, leaving 16 bases between the germline ends.

At least ten counts were recorded for this clonotype. The junction does not match germline at one end; this may be a read error. The J gene is TRBJ2-7, the V gene TRBV5-1; the match to TRBD1 covers 8 bases. This CDR3 comprises 14 residues. Per the germline V gene, CDR1 is SGHRS and CDR2 is YFSETQ. The chain's CDR3 is CASRPGTGELEEYF. The DNA of the CDR3 is TGCGCCAGCAGACCCGGGACAGGAGAACTCGAGGAGTACTTC. Based on the CDR3 plus reference TRBV5-1 and TRBJ2-7, the full variable domain is KAGVTQTPRYLIKTRGQQVTLSCSPISGHRSVSWYQQTPGQGLQFLFEYFSETQRNKGNFPGRFSGRQFSNSRSEMNVSTLELGDSALYLCASRPGTGELEEYFGPGTRLTVT.

This clonotype was seen many times. The V gene is TRBV5-1, the J gene TRBJ1-2; 7 bases are shared with TRBD1. V dropped 2 bases and J dropped 2; count of bases not matched to a gene: 3. The V gene's germline CDR1 is SGHRS and CDR2 YFSETQ. This CDR3 is 14 amino acids long. The DNA of the CDR3 is TGCGCCAGCAGCTTAGGACAGGAGAACTATGGCTACACCTTC. It yields the protein CASSLGQENYGYTF.

This clonotype was observed at least ten times. The rearrangement links TRBV3-1 to TRBJ2-3, with 10 bases that match TRBD2. V was pared by 6 bases and J by 3 bases, with 6 bases of the junction left unmatched. The CDR3 totals 15 residues. In germline, CDR1 is LGHDT, CDR2 YNNKEL (reference sequence). CDR3 DNA sequence: TGTGCCAGCAGACCTAGCGGGGGCGGTACAGATACGCAGTATTTT. Translated, it gives CASRPSGGGTDTQYF.

This clonotype was counted between two and nine times. The chain joins TRBV10-2 to TRBJ1-1; TRBD1 is a possible D gene (6 bases). The V end lost 4 bases, the J end lost 7 bases, and 10 bases lay between the germline ends. This CDR3 is 12 amino acids long. CDR1 is WSHSY and CDR2 is SAAADI in the germline V gene. The CDR3 is CASSGGHIEAFF. CDR3 bases: TGCGCCAGCAGTGGGGGGCACATTGAAGCTTTCTTT.

V gene TRBV11-2 combines with J gene TRBJ1-2; no clear D. V was trimmed by 0 bases and J by 0 bases, leaving 8 bases between them. In germline, CDR1 is SGHAT, CDR2 FQNNGV. CDR3 length: 15 amino acids. CDR3 sequence reads: CASSLEGASNYGYTF. The CDR3 nucleotides are TGTGCCAGCAGCTTAGAGGGTGCCTCTAACTATGGCTACACCTTC.

The DNA for the CDR3 is TGTGCCAGCAGTTTACAGGCGGGAGGTTCCTACAATGAGCAGTTCTTC. Encoded protein: CASSLQAGGSYNEQFF. This rearrangement joins TRBV27 to TRBJ2-1; 8 bases are shared with TRBD2. Looked up from germline, CDR1 is MNHEY and CDR2 is SMNVEV (reference sequence). V was pared by 2 bases and J by 1 base, with 4 bases of the junction left unmatched. The CDR3 runs to 16 residues.

The chain couples TRBV6-2 or TRBV6-3 to TRBJ2-7, with 9 bases fitting TRBD2. Trimming at V came to 0 bases and at J to 1 base, leaving 7 bases not matched to a gene. The CDR3 runs to 17 residues. Germline CDR1 MNHEY, CDR2 SVGEGT. CDR3 nucleotide sequence: TGTGCCAGCAGTTACTCGATTGGAACTAGCGGGTCCTACGAGCAGTACTTC. Protein: CASSYSIGTSGSYEQYF.

This clonotype appeared many times. The CDR3 region is CASRQGSTDTQYF. In DNA, the CDR3 is TGCGCCAGCAGACAGGGGTCCACAGATACGCAGTATTTT. The rearrangement links TRBV5-1 to TRBJ2-3; 7 positions agree with TRBD1. V shed 5 bases, J shed 2 bases, and the junction held 2 bases outside the gene matches. Per the germline V gene, CDR1 is SGHRS and CDR2 is YFSETQ. The CDR3 has 13 residues.

This clonotype has ten or more counts. This rearrangement joins TRBV7-6 to TRBJ2-2, with 7 bases aligning to TRBD2. Germline-derived CDR1 and CDR2 are SGHVS and FNYEAQ. The trim removed 3 bases at V and 0 bases at J, leaving 1 base unmatched. The CDR3 extends over 15 amino acids. The CDR3 DNA is TGTGCCAGCAGCTTGGGAGGGGCGAACACCGGGGAGCTGTTTTTT. Translating it yields CASSLGGANTGELFF.

This clonotype was found many times. This chain links TRBV6-5 with TRBJ1-1, with D perhaps matching TRBD1 (5 bases). The CDR3 is 16 amino acids. The germline V and J ends were trimmed by 3 bases and 1 base, with 15 bases remaining between them. CDR1 is MNHEY, CDR2 SVGAGI, per germline. The CDR3 DNA is TGTGCCAGCAGTTATGTCCGGGGGGGGGAGAACACTGAAGCTTTCTTT. The encoded protein is CASSYVRGGENTEAFF.